This TCR beta chain was obtained from a study of blood T cell repertoires in COVID-19 (dated by TCRdb to about 2020). Some background on the complete study: Collaborator samples came from the United States, Italy and Spain and covered acute and convalescent phases of COVID-19. The material from the prospective study consisted of cDNA or gDNA derived from T cells, B-cell-depleted T cells, or PBMCs. The dataset comprised deeply sampled blood TCRbeta repertoires from subjects exposed to, actively infected with, or recovered from COVID-19. The repertoires were released in a freely available public database intended as a resource for research on the immune response to SARS-CoV-2. The samples were drawn from the first 160 participants of the ongoing ImmuneRACE study and from 1,200 or so subjects provided by 6 global collaborators. The sample metadata nearly always contained a de-identified subject ID, COVID-19 status, age in years and sex. HLA class I and class II types, where available, came from metadata supplied by the sample provider rather than from assay-based typing. What the work shows at the level of the full study, not this receptor alone: How much clinical and demographic metadata was included differed by source and by participant, and the metadata was provided uncurated.

For this clone: It has no known antigen specificity. Base qualities are not provided; no much larger clone lies one nucleotide away.

TCRbeta CDR3 regions were amplified from genomic DNA by means of the immunoSEQ Assay, a bias-controlled multiplex PCR. On the authors' methods: The number of nucleated cells in each sample was estimated from the amplification of reference gene primers within the assay. To quantify the absolute abundance of each unique TCRbeta CDR3 rearrangement, sequence reads were collapsed and filtered. Productive Simpson clonality was computed per sample as the square root of Simpson's diversity index over productive rearrangements. TCRdb limited this immuneACCESS table to in-frame rearrangements with V and J called. A share of clones is missing; checked studies link under half to unresolved V genes, and the rest is unexplained. Clonal size and the V and J genes are those of that table, whereas D and trimming came from the DNA. Across this sample there are some 200,000 clones, with roughly nine tenths seen only once. Around 8.4% of the sample is taken by the ten largest.

In the prospective study, participants were roughly 18 to 89 years old, resided in 20 to 30 geographic areas of the United States, and were enrolled through a virtual design. To assign participants to cohorts, the prospective study relied on clinical history that participants themselves reported in a screening survey and a study questionnaire. For ImmuneRACE Cohort 3, a participant was defined as recovered based on two consecutive negative NP/OP PCR tests, clearance by a healthcare professional, or resolution of symptoms. In the prospective study, whole blood, serum and a nasopharyngeal or oropharyngeal swab were collected from each participant by mobile phlebotomists. Participants in the prospective study had the option to provide additional blood draws and questionnaires over an approximately two-month period. Before DNA extraction, blood samples from the prospective study were shipped at room temperature or frozen.

The junction carries 27 bases between V and J, which are trimmed by 2 bases and 1 base respectively. The CDR3 starts with the cysteine, ends with the phenylalanine, and has 21 residues. CDR3 DNA only is kept here, 63 bases in frame from base 1. CDR1 and CDR2, looked up from the germline V gene (reference sequence), are LNHNV and YYDKDF. Sequenced sample: PBMCs or T cells enriched from blood (not recorded which). The chain is made from TRBV15 and TRBJ1-3, with no reliable assignment of the D segment. The TCR sequence derives from a woman under 30 who had recovered from COVID-19. The CDR3 protein is CATSRSPVGFDTSYSGNTIYF. The nucleotide sequence is given as TGTGCCACCAGCAGATCCCCGGTGGGCTTCGACACATCCTATTCTGGAAACACCATATATTTT. Outside the CDR3, residues come from the reference TRBV15 and TRBJ1-3 proteins, so the full variable domain is: DAMVIQNPRYQVTQFGKPVTLSCSQTLNHNVMYWYQQKSSQAPKLLFHYYDKDFNNEADTPDNFQSRRPNTSFCFLDIRSPGLGDTAMYLCATSRSPVGFDTSYSGNTIYFGEGSWLTVV.